This paragraph covers one T cell receptor (beta chain) sequence. Its antigen remains unidentified. Treatment locations for all participants with HIV were in the United States. The data were obtained in a study of long-term antiretroviral therapy in people with HIV. Findings and limits, study-wide: Older ART regimens may have been in use when blood was drawn between the mid-2000s and the late 2010s. Nothing was known about ART adherence, viral resistance or changes in therapy.

The immunoSEQ assay was v3.0, run at survey level. Sequencing aimed to cover 40,000-50,000 T-cell genomes per sample. Repertoires were generated with immunoSEQ multiplex PCR, while TCRdb's copy carries only in-frame clones and drops some. The data contain 44,000 or so clones, 90% to 95% of them seen just once; the ten biggest clones take up roughly 2.5%. Losses at the gene ends were 5 bases for V and 7 bases for J; bases not matched to a gene: 6. CDR3 length: 15 residues. The germline V gene has CDR1 MDHEN and CDR2 SYDVKM. V gene TRBV28 combines with J gene TRBJ1-6, with TRBD1 matching over 9 bases. This specimen consisted of unsorted PBMCs, obtained 3.7 years after starting antiretroviral therapy. The sequence was obtained from a woman aged 45-65 years with HIV. The CDR3 is CASSLTTGGNSPLHF. The CDR3 DNA reads as TGTGCCAGCAGTCTAACGACAGGGGGGAATTCACCCCTCCACTTT.